The present T cell receptor beta chain was sequenced within a study of tumor and adjacent non-tumor tissue in lung cancer. Notes on this clonotype: This likely comes from a read error, as the CDR3 has no conserved phenylalanine or tryptophan at its end.

The CDR3 is 13 residues long. Germline assignment: CDR1 SQVTM and CDR2 ANQGSEA. TCRbeta libraries were built with three rounds of nested PCR, modified from ARM-PCR. MiXCR was run by TCRdb on the multiplex PCR reads, yielding one entry per CDR3 protein. The table shows under 45,000 distinct CDR3 sequences, with approximately 57% occurring only once. The template was RNA from unsorted bulk tissue. This non-tumor lung sample came from over 3 cm beyond the tumor edge. The material sequenced was distant non-tumor lung tissue. The TCR sequence derives from a man aged 45 to 65 with non-small cell lung cancer. The chain combines TRBV29-1 with TRBJ1-1; D is undetermined. The CDR3 bases are TGTAGCGTTGACGGGGTTCTGTGCACTGAAGCTTTCTAT. It specifies CSVDGVLCTEAFY.